These 21 T cell receptor beta chains originate from one sample sequenced in a study of blood T cell repertoires in COVID-19. Data came from immunoSEQ multiplex PCR; TCRdb stores just in-frame clones and leaves some out. The repertoire consists of some 300,000 clones, with more than 75% occurring once and the leading ten covering over 2%. Sequences were obtained from PBMCs or T cells enriched from blood (not recorded which). The receptors come from a woman aged 55-69 years in a cohort exposed to, infected with or recovered from COVID-19 (not recorded which).

The V and J genes are TRBV6-5 and TRBJ1-5, with D possibly being TRBD1 (5 bases). Germline assignment: CDR1 MNHEY and CDR2 SVGAGI. V dropped 6 bases and J dropped 0 bases, with 12 bases sitting between them. This CDR3 spans 15 amino acids. In DNA, the CDR3 is TGTGCCAGCAGACCCGACAGATCTAGCAATCAGCCCCAGCATTTT. Residues: CASRPDRSSNQPQHF.

The chain employs TRBV7-3 and TRBJ2-3; D is possibly TRBD1 (6 bases). The ends were cut back, 4 bases at V and 1 base at J, with 9 bases in the middle. Germline CDR1 SGHTA, CDR2 FQGTGA. The CDR3 runs to 14 residues. The CDR3, as DNA: TGTGCCAGCAGCTCACAGGGCCGCACAGATACGCAGTATTTT. Its translation is CASSSQGRTDTQYF.

The genes are TRBV3-1 (or the pseudogene TRBV3-2) and TRBJ1-1; D gene ambiguous. V lost 0 bases and J lost 0, with 8 bases in between. This CDR3 contains 15 residues. From germline, CDR1 is LGHDT and CDR2 YNNKEL (reference sequence). CDR3 sequence (DNA): TGTGCCAGCAGCCAAGAATCCAGGATGAACACTGAAGCTTTCTTT. Its protein product is CASSQESRMNTEAFF.

This chain links TRBV24-1 with TRBJ2-1, with D perhaps matching TRBD2 (7 bases). The V gene's germline CDR1 is KGHDR and CDR2 SFDVKD. Between the trimmed V and J ends, which lost 6 bases and 0 bases, there was a span of 11 bases. This CDR3 contains 15 residues. As DNA, the CDR3 is TGTGCCACCAGTAAGGGGGGGAGCTCCTACAATGAGCAGTTCTTC. This codes for CATSKGGSSYNEQFF.

V and J are TRBV7-2 and TRBJ2-1; TRBD2 matches 7 bases. From germline, CDR1 is SGHTA and CDR2 FQGNSA. V lost 2 bases and J lost 7; bases outside the gene matches: 8. The CDR3 contains 15 residues. This chain's CDR3 is CASSLSGLYGNEQFF. Here the CDR3 DNA reads TGTGCCAGCAGCTTATCGGGACTATATGGAAATGAGCAGTTCTTC.

The rearrangement uses TRBV5-1 and TRBJ2-1; 7 bases map to TRBD1. Germline V lookup: CDR1 SGHRS, CDR2 YFSETQ. V was clipped by 3 bases and J by 6 bases; unmatched bases: 6. CDR3 size: 14 residues. The CDR3 spells CASSSGQSRNEQFF. In DNA, the CDR3 is TGCGCCAGCAGCTCGGGACAGTCCCGCAATGAGCAGTTCTTC.

This clone has a handful of counts. V usage is TRBV5-1 and J usage is TRBJ2-1; TRBD2 matches 7 bases. There are 14 residues in the CDR3. Germline assignment: CDR1 SGHRS and CDR2 YFSETQ. V lost 5 bases to trimming and J lost 6 bases; unmatched junction nucleotides: 8. CDR3 sequence reads: CASRGGRRVNEQFF. DNA for the CDR3: TGCGCCAGCAGGGGCGGGAGACGGGTCAATGAGCAGTTCTTC. Full variable domain (remainder filled in from reference TRBV5-1 and TRBJ2-1): KAGVTQTPRYLIKTRGQQVTLSCSPISGHRSVSWYQQTPGQGLQFLFEYFSETQRNKGNFPGRFSGRQFSNSRSEMNVSTLELGDSALYLCASRGGRRVNEQFFGPGTRLTVL.

The V gene is TRBV7-2, the J gene TRBJ2-7; maybe TRBD1 (5 bases). With 1 base removed from V and 5 bases from J, the gap between germline ends came to 9 bases. The germline CDR1 and CDR2 sequences are SGHTA and FQGNSA. The CDR3 covers 13 residues. CDR3 sequence reads: CASSLGGSDEQYF. The DNA for the CDR3 is TGTGCCAGCAGCTTAGGGGGCTCGGACGAGCAGTACTTC.

This chain joins TRBV2 and TRBJ2-1; TRBD2 agrees at 10 bases. This CDR3 has 15 amino acids. V shed 8 bases, J shed 5 bases, and the junction held 9 bases outside the gene matches. Germline assignment: CDR1 SNHLY and CDR2 FYNNEI. Here the CDR3 reads CASGSGSGRHNEQFF. In DNA, the CDR3 is TGTGCCAGCGGGTCTGGTAGCGGGAGGCACAATGAGCAGTTCTTC.

This clone appeared a few times. The chain uses TRBV30 and TRBJ2-7, with D uncertain. Germline-derived CDR1 and CDR2 are GTSNPN and SVGIG (reference sequence). This CDR3 contains 14 residues. V lost 0 bases to trimming and J lost 4 bases, with 13 bases between them. The CDR3: CAWSVGPQFYEQYF. DNA for the CDR3: TGTGCCTGGAGTGTTGGGCCCCAGTTTTACGAGCAGTACTTC.

Concerning this clone: The junction differs from germline at one of its ends, possibly a read error. V usage is TRBV7-7 and J usage is TRBJ2-1; 7 bases line up with TRBD2. Germline-derived CDR1 and CDR2 are SSHAT and FNYEAQ (reference sequence). The CDR3 loop spans 15 amino acids. CDR3 coding DNA: TGTGCTAGCAGCTTAGACGGGCGGGAGTCAGGCGAGCAGTTCTTC. It yields the protein CASSLDGRESGEQFF.

The chain recombines TRBV13 with TRBJ2-7, with 10 bases lining up with TRBD1. The length of the CDR3 is 15 residues. Germline-derived CDR1 and CDR2 are PRHDT and FYEKMQ (reference sequence). J was trimmed by 6 bases and V by 5 bases; bases with no gene match: 10. CDR3 sequence: CASSPDRGSFREQYF. In DNA form, the CDR3 reads TGTGCCAGCAGCCCGGACAGGGGGTCATTCCGCGAGCAGTACTTC.

This sequence joins TRBV5-1 and TRBJ2-1, with a tentative D call TRBD2 (6 bases). The germline V gene encodes CDR1 SGHRS and CDR2 YFSETQ. The CDR3 is 14 amino acids. Trimming shortened V by 0 bases and J by 4 bases, and 8 bases separated the two germline ends. The CDR3 loop is CASSLDGGYNEQFF. DNA for the CDR3: TGCGCCAGCAGCTTGGACGGAGGGTACAATGAGCAGTTCTTC.

This clone was detected only a few times. The V call is TRBV2, the J call TRBJ2-1; D unresolved. V was cut by 2 bases and J by 4 bases, with 6 bases left in between. CDR1 and CDR2 from the germline V gene are SNHLY and FYNNEI. This CDR3 spans 13 amino acids. CDR3 region: CASSENRYNEQFF. The CDR3 DNA sequence: TGTGCCAGCAGTGAAAACAGATACAATGAGCAGTTCTTC.

Written as DNA, the CDR3 is TGTGCCTGGAGTAGAACCCGGACTAGCGGGAGGTCGTCAGATACGCAGTATTTT. It specifies CAWSRTRTSGRSSDTQYF. The chain employs TRBV30 and TRBJ2-3; 14 bases match TRBD2. The junction had 11 bases not matched to a gene; V was cut back by 2 bases and J by 4 bases. CDR3 size: 18 residues. Germline V gene data show CDR1 as GTSNPN and CDR2 as SVGIG (reference sequence).

The chain carries TRBV29-1 and TRBJ1-5, with 8 bases matching TRBD1. The CDR3 totals 13 residues. Germline V CDR1 and CDR2: SQVTM, ANQGSEA. J lost 4 bases, V lost 5 bases, and 4 bases had no gene match. CDR3 sequence (DNA): TGCAGCGTTCGCGACAGGGGAAATCAGCCCCAGCATTTT. This codes for CSVRDRGNQPQHF.

The chain combines TRBV27 with TRBJ2-2, with 8 bases lining up with TRBD2. The length of the CDR3 is 15 residues. The germline gives CDR1 MNHEY, CDR2 SMNVEV (reference sequence). Trimming at V came to 7 bases and at J to 4 bases, leaving 8 bases not matched to a gene. This CDR3 reads CASKTSVKGTGELFF. DNA for the CDR3: TGTGCCAGCAAGACTAGCGTAAAAGGCACCGGGGAGCTGTTTTTT.

This clone was detected only once. This chain links TRBV10-3 with TRBJ2-7; possible D gene TRBD2, 6 bases. Germline CDR1 is ENHRY and CDR2 is SYGVKD. The CDR3 is 14 amino acids. The ends were cut back, 4 bases at V and 2 bases at J, with 12 bases in the middle. The CDR3 nucleotides are TGTGCCATCAGTGCCGGACTAAATCCCTACGAGCAGTACTTC. Translated: CAISAGLNPYEQYF.

The rearrangement uses TRBV4-2 and TRBJ2-1; D unclear. The CDR3 loop spans 16 amino acids. The V gene's germline CDR1 is LGHNA and CDR2 YNFKEQ. V was trimmed by 1 base and J by 7 bases, leaving 17 bases between them. CDR3 sequence (DNA): TGTGCCAGCAGCCAAGCGGCTGAACACATCAGGAATGAGCAGTTCTTC. Translating gives CASSQAAEHIRNEQFF.

The V gene is TRBV19, the J gene TRBJ1-5; TRBD1 is a possible D gene (6 bases). The length of the CDR3 is 13 residues. V was cut by 8 bases and J by 5 bases, with 13 bases left in between. Germline V gives CDR1 LNHDA, CDR2 SQIVND (reference sequence). CDR3 coding DNA: TGTGCCAGTGGAGAGGGGGGGTATCAGCCCCAGCATTTT. The encoded protein is CASGEGGYQPQHF.

This chain uses TRBV18 with TRBJ2-7; D might be TRBD1 (5 bases). The CDR3 length is 15 residues. V was clipped by 0 bases and J by 2 bases, with 11 bases between them. Germline CDR1 reads KGHSH; CDR2 reads LQKENI. The CDR3 sequence: CASSPPQGGTYEQYF. CDR3 DNA sequence: TGTGCCAGCTCACCACCGCAGGGCGGAACCTACGAGCAGTACTTC.